This T cell receptor (beta chain) derives from a study of PD-L1 blockade in urothelial cancer. For the study at large: The number of prior chemotherapy regimens per patient was 0 to 3. Analyses were performed on blood at 3 weeks after treatment start (the second dose) and at 6 weeks. Study-wide results and limits: At the 3-week point, tumor-associated blood clones expanded more in durable-benefit patients.

Trimming shortened V by 3 bases and J by 0 bases, and 12 bases separated the two germline ends. Germline CDR1 and CDR2: SGHAT and FQDESV (reference sequence). The CDR3 runs to 15 residues. Profiling relied on immunoSEQ multiplex PCR, and the TCRdb table lists in-frame clones only, not all of them. The sample consists of about 56,000 clones, roughly 87% of them appearing once. Time point denoted: pretreatment peripheral blood. Each patient supplied 1 to 8 pretreatment and on-treatment samples. Of note for this clone: The antigen is unknown.

The source of this sequence is a man between 70 and 80 years old with urothelial cancer. Sequencing used PBMCs, obtained around atezolizumab (anti-PD-L1) treatment. The V gene is TRBV11-1, the J gene TRBJ2-7, with D possibly matching TRBD2 (5 bases). The CDR3 nucleotides read TGTGCCAGCAGCTTCGACCTAGACTACTCCTACGAGCAGTACTTC. Translating gives CASSFDLDYSYEQYF.